This entry lists 31 T cell receptor beta chains sequenced from one sample in a study of cytomegalovirus exposure and HLA in healthy donors. Clones were read by immunoSEQ multiplex PCR, and TCRdb kept only the in-frame ones, dropping some. This sample carries 65,000 to 95,000 clones, roughly 95% of them seen once, and the ten largest clones take 3% to 3.5%. The sample taken for sequencing was PBMCs. These receptors were taken from a man aged 18 to 30 in good health and CMV-seronegative.

V gene TRBV30 combines with J gene TRBJ1-5; TRBD1 agrees at 7 bases. This CDR3 is built from 15 residues. V gave up 3 bases and J gave up 2 bases; unmatched junction bases: 7. The V gene's germline CDR1 is GTSNPN and CDR2 SVGIG (reference sequence). CDR3 nucleotide sequence: TGTGCCTGGAGGGCCCCAGGGGGTGGCAATCAGCCCCAGCATTTT. Its translation: CAWRAPGGGNQPQHF.

This rearrangement joins TRBV23-1 to TRBJ2-6, with TRBD1 matching over 7 bases. TRBV23-1 is recorded as an ORF, its role being uncertain. The CDR3 sequence is 16 residues long. The trim removed 10 bases at V and 4 bases at J, leaving 13 bases unmatched. CDR3 residues: CATKILTGTGANVLTF. CDR3 nucleotide sequence: TGCGCCACCAAAATACTGACAGGGACCGGGGCCAACGTCCTGACTTTC.

The rearrangement links TRBV6-1 to TRBJ1-2; a weak D match, TRBD1 (5 bases). V was pared by 3 bases and J by 8 bases, with 16 bases between. Germline CDR1 reads MNHNS; CDR2 reads SASEGT. This CDR3 contains 14 residues. The CDR3 reads CASSDRGTSDGYTF. As DNA, the CDR3 is TGTGCCAGCAGTGATAGGGGCACGTCGGACGGCTACACCTTC.

V and J are TRBV7-9 and TRBJ2-7; 9 bases are a match to TRBD1. The junction had 7 bases not matched to a gene; V was cut back by 1 base and J by 3 bases. The CDR3 runs 16 residues. Germline V CDR1 and CDR2: SEHNR, FQNEAQ (reference sequence). Here the CDR3 reads CASSLVPGTGIYEQYF. Here the CDR3 DNA reads TGTGCCAGCAGCTTAGTTCCCGGGACAGGGATCTACGAGCAGTACTTC.

A single count supports this clone. J is TRBJ2-7 and V is TRBV7-2; 7 bases are a match to TRBD2. The V and J ends lost 10 bases and 1 base, in that order; junction bases with no gene match: 10. This CDR3 has 14 amino acids. Germline CDR1 is SGHTA and CDR2 is FQGNSA. Here the CDR3 DNA reads TGTGCCACCACCACGGGGGGTGCTTCCTACGAGCAGTACTTC. Its translation: CATTTGGASYEQYF.

This chain joins TRBV11-3 and TRBJ2-1, with 8 positions matching TRBD1. The CDR3 consists of 15 residues. Unmatched junction bases numbered 11, after V lost 4 bases and J lost 9 bases. CDR1 SGHNT and CDR2 YENEEA come from the germline V gene. CDR3 protein: CASSSRDRSPSEQFF. CDR3 bases: TGTGCCAGCAGCTCCCGGGACAGGAGTCCCAGTGAGCAGTTCTTC.

V usage is TRBV11-3 and J usage is TRBJ2-2; 7 bases align to TRBD1. The CDR3 runs to 15 residues. Germline V gene sequence: CDR1 SGHNT, CDR2 YENEEA. V shed 5 bases, J shed 0 bases, and the junction held 3 bases outside the gene matches. The CDR3 here is CASSQGQANTGELFF. The DNA for the CDR3 is TGTGCCAGCAGCCAAGGACAGGCGAACACCGGGGAGCTGTTTTTT.

The J gene is TRBJ2-7, the V gene TRBV6-1; tentatively, D is TRBD2 (6 bases). V was trimmed by 0 bases and J by 3 bases, leaving 27 bases between them. CDR1 and CDR2 (germline): MNHNS, SASEGT. This CDR3 region has 20 residues. CDR3 amino acids: CASSEAGWGRDFWGSYEQYF. The CDR3 DNA reads as TGTGCCAGCAGTGAAGCGGGGTGGGGACGGGACTTTTGGGGGAGCTACGAGCAGTACTTC.

This chain joins TRBV10-3 and TRBJ1-2, with 8 positions matching TRBD1. Germline V CDR1 and CDR2: ENHRY, SYGVKD. Unmatched junction bases numbered 10, after V lost 11 bases and J lost 8 bases. The CDR3 consists of 12 residues. The CDR3 spells CAALQGDRGYTF. The CDR3 DNA follows: TGTGCCGCCTTACAGGGGGACCGCGGCTACACCTTC.

The rearrangement links TRBV13 to TRBJ1-1; D may be TRBD1 (5 bases). Trimming stripped 10 bases from V and 4 bases from J, with 16 bases between. Germline V gene data show CDR1 as PRHDT and CDR2 as FYEKMQ (reference sequence). The CDR3 has 13 amino acids. Here the CDR3 reads CATTYPGGTEAFF. For the CDR3, the DNA is TGTGCCACCACATACCCCGGGGGCACTGAAGCTTTCTTT.

The sample holds a few counts of this clone. The chain has TRBV18 and TRBJ1-1, with D possibly TRBD1 on 5 matching bases. Germline CDR1 KGHSH, CDR2 LQKENI. The CDR3 runs 14 residues. V shed 3 bases and J shed 1 base, with 9 bases lying between them. The CDR3 DNA reads TGTGCCAGCTCACCCAACGGACAGAACACTGAAGCTTTCTTT. As protein: CASSPNGQNTEAFF.

This clone came up once. This chain connects TRBV29-1 to TRBJ2-1; maybe TRBD2 (5 bases). The CDR3 sequence is 17 residues long. V lost 3 bases and J lost 0, with 18 bases in between. Germline assignment: CDR1 SQVTM and CDR2 ANQGSEA. Written as DNA, the CDR3 is TGCAGCGTTGAGCCACCCTTCGGGGAGAACTCCTACAATGAGCAGTTCTTC. As protein: CSVEPPFGENSYNEQFF.

The rearrangement uses TRBV25-1 and TRBJ1-2, with 8 positions matching TRBD1. J gave up 8 bases and V 3 bases, and 5 bases lay outside the gene matches. This CDR3 spans 13 amino acids. Germline CDR1 and CDR2: MGHDK and SYGVNS. The CDR3 is CASSELTGDGYTF. The DNA for the CDR3 is TGTGCCAGCAGTGAGTTGACAGGGGACGGCTACACCTTC.

The gene calls are TRBV6-1 and TRBJ2-6; 10 bases are shared with TRBD1. Germline CDR1 and CDR2: MNHNS and SASEGT. V was clipped by 1 base and J by 5 bases; unmatched bases: 2. This CDR3 is built from 16 residues. CDR3 sequence reads: CASSEGTGGRANVLTF. The CDR3 DNA reads TGTGCCAGCAGTGAAGGGACAGGGGGTCGGGCCAACGTCCTGACTTTC.

The chain has TRBV19 and TRBJ1-2, with D perhaps matching TRBD1 (6 bases). The CDR3 is 12 amino acids. Trimming removed 3 bases from V and 14 bases from J, with 16 bases in between. Germline-derived CDR1 and CDR2 are LNHDA and SQIVND (reference sequence). CDR3 sequence reads: CASSIPGGAETF. CDR3 sequence (DNA): TGTGCCAGTAGTATTCCTGGGGGCGCAGAGACCTTC. The full variable domain, rest sourced from reference TRBV19 and TRBJ1-2, is DGGITQSPKYLFRKEGQNVTLSCEQNLNHDAMYWYRQDPGQGLRLIYYSQIVNDFQKGDIAEGYSVSREKKESFPLTVTSAQKNPTAFYLCASSIPGGAETFGSGTRLTVV.

V is TRBV11-3 and J is TRBJ2-7; D is unclear. Germline V gives CDR1 SGHNT, CDR2 YENEEA. V was pared by 3 bases and J by 2 bases, with 8 bases between. The CDR3 sequence is 13 residues long. Here the CDR3 reads CASSFEVPYEQYF. The CDR3 DNA is TGTGCCAGCAGCTTCGAGGTTCCCTACGAGCAGTACTTC.

This clone was seen only a few times. The chain is built from TRBV4-2 and TRBJ1-4; D is ambiguous. This CDR3 comprises 14 residues. The germline V and J ends were trimmed by 0 bases and 5 bases, with 7 bases remaining between them. Germline V gene lookup returns CDR1 LGHNA and CDR2 YNFKEQ. The CDR3 loop reads CASSQDMENEKLFF. The CDR3 coding sequence is TGTGCCAGCAGCCAAGATATGGAGAATGAAAAACTGTTTTTT.

The chain employs TRBV7-2 and TRBJ1-4, with TRBD1 identical over 7 bases. Germline loops: CDR1 SGHTA, CDR2 FQGNSA. This CDR3 spans 18 amino acids. The junction had 12 bases not matched to a gene; V was cut back by 3 bases and J by 2 bases. The CDR3 DNA sequence: TGTGCCAGCAGCTTGCTACAGGGGACGAAGGGCACTAATGAAAAACTGTTTTTT. Its translation: CASSLLQGTKGTNEKLFF.

The chain links TRBV28 to TRBJ1-1; tentative D call: TRBD1 (6 bases). Germline lookup yields CDR1 MDHEN and CDR2 SYDVKM. This CDR3 is built from 15 residues. Trimming removed 4 bases at V and 3 bases at J, with 15 bases between. The CDR3 is CASSWRGGKDTEAFF. The CDR3 DNA reads as TGTGCCAGCAGTTGGCGGGGGGGCAAAGACACTGAAGCTTTCTTT.

This chain joins TRBV5-5 and TRBJ1-2; D is perhaps TRBD1 (5 bases). The V end was cut by 4 bases, the J end by 3 bases, with 16 bases between. The germline V gene has CDR1 SGHKS and CDR2 YYEKEE (reference sequence). The CDR3 length is 15 residues. The CDR3 here is CASSNHGGADYGYTF. The CDR3 DNA reads as TGTGCCAGCAGCAACCACGGTGGGGCTGACTATGGCTACACCTTC.

V and J are TRBV13 and TRBJ2-3; 10 bases match TRBD1. This CDR3 has 14 residues. J lost 3 bases, V lost 4 bases, and 1 base had no gene match. Looked up from germline, CDR1 is PRHDT and CDR2 is FYEKMQ (reference sequence). The CDR3 DNA is TGTGCCAGCAGCTCGGGACAGGGGACAGATACGCAGTATTTT. This codes for CASSSGQGTDTQYF.

This chain joins TRBV11-2 and TRBJ2-7; tentative D call: TRBD1 (6 bases). The ends were cut back, 1 base at V and 5 bases at J, with 15 bases in the middle. CDR3 length: 15 amino acids. Germline values: CDR1 SGHAT, CDR2 FQNNGV. The chain's CDR3 is CASSLGGQGIHEQYF. The CDR3 coding sequence is TGTGCCAGCAGCTTAGGGGGGCAGGGGATCCACGAGCAGTACTTC.

The chain is built from TRBV7-3 and TRBJ1-2; D uncertain. CDR1 SGHTA and CDR2 FQGTGA come from the germline V gene. The CDR3 consists of 13 residues. Deletions cut 1 base from V and 0 bases from J, with 3 bases between. For the CDR3, the DNA is TGTGCCAGCAGCTTAAACACTAACTATGGCTACACCTTC. Protein: CASSLNTNYGYTF.

This rearrangement joins TRBV7-9 to TRBJ2-7; TRBD1 agrees at 7 bases. V lost 4 bases, J lost 2 bases, and 5 bases stayed unmatched. The CDR3 is 14 residues long. The germline V gene encodes CDR1 SEHNR and CDR2 FQNEAQ (reference sequence). The CDR3 DNA sequence: TGTGCCAGCAGCTCTCGGGACAGAACCTACGAGCAGTACTTC. The encoded protein is CASSSRDRTYEQYF.

V is TRBV7-2 and J is TRBJ1-6; D ambiguous. With 1 base removed from V and 6 bases from J, the gap between germline ends came to 10 bases. This CDR3 spans 15 amino acids. In germline, CDR1 is SGHTA, CDR2 FQGNSA. The DNA for the CDR3 is TGTGCCAGCAGCTTAGAAGAGGGTTTTAATTCACCCCTCCACTTT. Translation gives CASSLEEGFNSPLHF.

This chain uses TRBV4-2 with TRBJ2-3, with D maybe TRBD1 (7 bases). The CDR3 consists of 15 residues. The V gene lost 2 bases and the J gene lost 1 base, with 10 bases spanning the gap. Germline values: CDR1 LGHNA, CDR2 YNFKEQ. Here the CDR3 reads CASSQTGEGTDTQYF. The CDR3 coding sequence is TGTGCCAGCAGCCAAACAGGGGAGGGCACAGATACGCAGTATTTT.

J is TRBJ2-7 and V is TRBV10-3; TRBD2 is a possible D gene (6 bases). The V gene's germline CDR1 is ENHRY and CDR2 SYGVKD. Trimming pared 4 bases from V and 0 bases from J, leaving 16 bases between. CDR3 size: 16 residues. The CDR3 is CAISGGTSPSSYEQYF. The CDR3 nucleotides are TGTGCCATCAGTGGGGGGACTTCTCCTAGCTCCTACGAGCAGTACTTC.

The V and J genes are TRBV5-4 and TRBJ1-1; no firm D call. The germline V gene encodes CDR1 SGHNT and CDR2 YYREEE (reference sequence). The CDR3 extends over 14 amino acids. Trimming shortened V by 0 bases and J by 1 base, and 7 bases separated the two germline ends. CDR3 sequence reads: CASSLEPGNTEAFF. CDR3 DNA: TGTGCCAGCAGCTTGGAGCCAGGGAACACTGAAGCTTTCTTT.

Only one count was recorded for this clone. V usage is TRBV7-9 and J usage is TRBJ2-5, with 8 bases fitting TRBD2. After removal of 5 bases from V and 4 bases from J, the junction contained 9 bases not matched to a gene. In germline, CDR1 is SEHNR, CDR2 FQNEAQ (reference sequence). The CDR3 extends over 15 amino acids. The CDR3 region is CASSGEDREGETQYF. The CDR3 DNA is TGTGCCAGCAGCGGGGAGGATCGGGAGGGAGAGACCCAGTACTTC. The complete variable domain, with remaining parts taken from reference TRBV7-9 and TRBJ2-5, reads DTGVSQNPRHKITKRGQNVTFRCDPISEHNRLYWYRQTLGQGPEFLTYFQNEAQLEKSRLLSDRFSAERPKGSFSTLEIQRTEQGDSAMYLCASSGEDREGETQYFGPGTRLLVL.

CDR3 coding DNA: TGTGCCAGCAGTCAATGGACGGAGGTGGAAAGCTACACCTTC. Its protein is CASSQWTEVESYTF. The J gene is TRBJ1-2, the V gene TRBV9, with D uncertain. This CDR3 has 14 residues. The germline V gene encodes CDR1 SGDLS and CDR2 YYNGEE. V lost 5 bases and J lost 9, with 20 bases in between.

The chain is built from TRBV5-1 and TRBJ2-5; 9 nucleotides align to TRBD2. This CDR3 region has 15 residues. Germline V lookup: CDR1 SGHRS, CDR2 YFSETQ. J lost 5 bases, V lost 9 bases, and 14 bases had no gene match. CDR3 residues: CATCASGGTGETQYF. DNA for the CDR3: TGCGCCACCTGTGCAAGCGGGGGGACCGGGGAGACCCAGTACTTC.